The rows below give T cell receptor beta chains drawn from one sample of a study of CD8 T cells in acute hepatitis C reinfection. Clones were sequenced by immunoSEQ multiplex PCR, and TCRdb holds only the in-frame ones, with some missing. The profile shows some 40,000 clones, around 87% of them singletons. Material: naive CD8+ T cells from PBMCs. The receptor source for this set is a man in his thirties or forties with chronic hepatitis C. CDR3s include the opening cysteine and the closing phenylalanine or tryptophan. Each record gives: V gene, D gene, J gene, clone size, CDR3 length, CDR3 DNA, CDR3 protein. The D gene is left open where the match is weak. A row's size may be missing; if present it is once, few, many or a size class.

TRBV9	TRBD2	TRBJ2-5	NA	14	TGTGCCAGCAGCCCCAGCGGGGGGGCAGAGACCCAGTACTTC	CASSPSGGAETQYF
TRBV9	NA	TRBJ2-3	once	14	TGTGCCAGCAGCGTAGCTGGAGGGGCAGATACGCAGTATTTT	CASSVAGGADTQYF
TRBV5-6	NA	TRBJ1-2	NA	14	TGTGCCAGCAGCTTGGATACCTTTGTCTATGGCTACACCTTC	CASSLDTFVYGYTF
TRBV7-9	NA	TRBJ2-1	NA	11	TGTGCCAGCAGCCAGGGTTATGAGCAGTTCTTC	CASSQGYEQFF
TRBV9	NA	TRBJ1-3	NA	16	TGTGCCAGCAGCGTAGCTTGGTCAGACTCTGGAAACACCATATATTTT	CASSVAWSDSGNTIYF
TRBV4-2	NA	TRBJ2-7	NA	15	TGTGCCAGCAGCCAAGAAACCGGGACATCCTACGAGCAGTACTTC	CASSQETGTSYEQYF
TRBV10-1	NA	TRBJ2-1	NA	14	TGCGCCAGCAGTGAGTCGGAGACTCACAATGAGCAGTTCTTC	CASSESETHNEQFF
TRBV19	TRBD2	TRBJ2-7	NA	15	TGTGCCAGTAGCCCGAGCGGGAGGGCCTTGTACGAGCAGTACTTC	CASSPSGRALYEQYF
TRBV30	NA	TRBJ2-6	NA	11	TGTGCCTCGGACGGGGCCAACGTCCTGACTTTC	CASDGANVLTF
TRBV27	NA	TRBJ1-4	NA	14	TGTGCCAGCAGTTTATTGGGGGGCGGTGAAAAACTGTTTTTT	CASSLLGGGEKLFF
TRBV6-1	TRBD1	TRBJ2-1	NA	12	TGTGCCAGCACTGACAGGGCCAATGAGCAGTTCTTC	CASTDRANEQFF
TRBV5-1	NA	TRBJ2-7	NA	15	TGCGCCAGCAGCTCGGTAGGGGGGGGATCCTACGAGCAGTACTTC	CASSSVGGGSYEQYF
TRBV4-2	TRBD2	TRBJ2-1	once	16	TGTGCCAGCAGCCAAGACGAGCGGGAGTCCTACAATGAGCAGTTCTTC	CASSQDERESYNEQFF
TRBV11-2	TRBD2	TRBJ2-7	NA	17	TGTGCCAGCAGCTTAGATGGAGCGCTAGCGGGGAACTACGAGCAGTACTTC	CASSLDGALAGNYEQYF
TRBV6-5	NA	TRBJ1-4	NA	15	TGTGCCAGCAGTTACTCAGGAGGAACTAATGAAAAACTGTTTTTT	CASSYSGGTNEKLFF
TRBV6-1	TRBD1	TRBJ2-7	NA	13	TGTGCCAGCAGGGGTGCAGGGGACAGCGAGCAGTACTTC	CASRGAGDSEQYF
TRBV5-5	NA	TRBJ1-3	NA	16	TGTGCCAGCAGCCGGGACGGGATTCCCTCTGGAAACACCATATATTTT	CASSRDGIPSGNTIYF
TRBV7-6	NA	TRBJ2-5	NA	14	TGTGCCAGCAGCTGGGAAGTGGGGGAAAAGACCCAGTACTTC	CASSWEVGEKTQYF
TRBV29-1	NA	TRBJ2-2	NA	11	TGCAGCGTTGAGGGTACCGGGGAGCTGTTTTTT	CSVEGTGELFF
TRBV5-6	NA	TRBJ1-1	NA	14	TGTGCCAGCGGGGTTCCCGGACGTCCCCTGGAAGCTTTCTTT	CASGVPGRPLEAFF
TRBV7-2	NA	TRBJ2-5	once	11	TGTGCCAGCAGCTCCGGGGAGACCCAGTACTTC	CASSSGETQYF
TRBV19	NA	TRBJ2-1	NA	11	TGTGCCAGTAGGAGGGGGTTCGAGCAGTTCTTC	CASRRGFEQFF
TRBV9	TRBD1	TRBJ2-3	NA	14	TGTGCCAGCAGCGGACGACAGGGGATTAATACGCAGTATTTT	CASSGRQGINTQYF
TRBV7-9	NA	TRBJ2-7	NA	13	TGTGCCAGCAGCGCCTCAGAGAACTACGAGCAGTACTTC	CASSASENYEQYF
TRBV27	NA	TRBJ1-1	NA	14	TGTGCCAGCAGTTTACTAGGGATGAACACTGAAGCTTTCTTT	CASSLLGMNTEAFF
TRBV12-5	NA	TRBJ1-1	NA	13	TGTGCTAGTGGTTTAGGGCTGAACACTGAAGCTTTCTTT	CASGLGLNTEAFF
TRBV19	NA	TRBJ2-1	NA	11	TGTGCCAGTAGTACCTACAGGGAGCAGTTCTTC	CASSTYREQFF
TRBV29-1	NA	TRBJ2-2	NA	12	TGCAGCGCCGAGGGGGACACCGGGGAGCTGTTTTTT	CSAEGDTGELFF
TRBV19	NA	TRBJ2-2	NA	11	TGTGCCAGTAGTAATGCCGGGGAGCTGTTTTTT	CASSNAGELFF
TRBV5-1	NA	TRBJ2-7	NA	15	TGCGCCAGCAGCCCTACTTATCCGAGCTCCTACGAGCAGTACTTC	CASSPTYPSSYEQYF
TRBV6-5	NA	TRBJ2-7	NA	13	TGTGCCAGCAGTTACAGCAGCTCCTACGAGCAGTACTTC	CASSYSSSYEQYF
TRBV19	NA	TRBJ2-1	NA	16	TGTGCCAGTAGTATCATGGGTTCCGGTGGCTACAATGAGCAGTTCTTC	CASSIMGSGGYNEQFF
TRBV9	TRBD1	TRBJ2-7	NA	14	TGTGCCAGCAGCGCACCGACAGGGGCGGGCGAGCAGTACTTC	CASSAPTGAGEQYF
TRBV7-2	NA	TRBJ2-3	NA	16	TGTGCCAGCAGCCCCGGGGCTAGCGTAACCACAGATACGCAGTATTTT	CASSPGASVTTDTQYF
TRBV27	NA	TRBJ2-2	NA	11	TGTGCCAGCAGTTTTGCCGGGGAGCTGTTTTTT	CASSFAGELFF
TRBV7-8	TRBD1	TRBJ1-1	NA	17	TGTGCCAGCAGCCTAGGGACAGGCATTCTCGGAACCGCTGAAGCTTTCTTT	CASSLGTGILGTAEAFF
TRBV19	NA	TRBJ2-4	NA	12	TGTGCCAGTTCCCATGCAACCGACATTCAGTACTTC	CASSHATDIQYF
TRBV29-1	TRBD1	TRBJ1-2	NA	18	TGCAGCGTTGAAGATGACCATCGACAGGGGGCAGATTTCCGTGGCTACACCTTC	CSVEDDHRQGADFRGYTF
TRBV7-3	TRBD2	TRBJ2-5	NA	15	TGTGCCAGCAGCTTAACCGGGACTAGCGGAGAGACCCAGTACTTC	CASSLTGTSGETQYF
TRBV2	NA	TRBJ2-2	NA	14	TGTGCCAGCAGAGCGACTGGGGGCACCGGGGAGCTGTTTTTT	CASRATGGTGELFF
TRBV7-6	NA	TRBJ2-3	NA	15	TGTGCCAGCACCGGGCAGGGCGCTAGCACAGATACGCAGTATTTT	CASTGQGASTDTQYF
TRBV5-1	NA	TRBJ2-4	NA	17	TGCGCCAGCAGCTTGGAGGGGGGTCCCGGTACGGTAAACATTCAGTACTTC	CASSLEGGPGTVNIQYF
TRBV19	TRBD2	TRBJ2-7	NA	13	TGTGCCAGTGACCTGAGCGGGAGCTACGAGCAGTACTTC	CASDLSGSYEQYF
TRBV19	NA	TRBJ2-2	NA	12	TGTGCCAGTAGTATGGGGCCCGGGGAGCTGTTTTTT	CASSMGPGELFF
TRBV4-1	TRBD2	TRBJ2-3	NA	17	TGCGCCAGCAGCCATGAAAGACGACTAGCGGGAGAGGATACGCAGTATTTT	CASSHERRLAGEDTQYF
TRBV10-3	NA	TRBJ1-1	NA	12	TGTGCCATCGGATCAGGGGTAGGTGAAGCTTTCTTT	CAIGSGVGEAFF
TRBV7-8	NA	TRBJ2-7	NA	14	TGTGCCAGCAGCCTAGGCTGGGGTAACTACGAGCAGTACTTC	CASSLGWGNYEQYF
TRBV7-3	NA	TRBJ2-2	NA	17	TGTGCCAGCAGCTTACTGGGACCTAAAGCGGACACCGGGGAGCTGTTTTTT	CASSLLGPKADTGELFF
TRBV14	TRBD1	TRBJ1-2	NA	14	TGTGCCAGCAGCCATTTTGACAGGGGGCATGGCTACACCTTC	CASSHFDRGHGYTF
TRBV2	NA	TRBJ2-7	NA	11	TGTGCCAGCGGGCCCAACTACGAGCAGTACTTC	CASGPNYEQYF
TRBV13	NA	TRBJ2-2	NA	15	TGTGCCAGCAGCTTAGTACCAGAGAACACCGGGGAGCTGTTTTTT	CASSLVPENTGELFF
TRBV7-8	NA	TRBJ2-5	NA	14	TGTGCCAGCAGCTTAGCGCCCCTAGGAGAGACCCAGTACTTC	CASSLAPLGETQYF
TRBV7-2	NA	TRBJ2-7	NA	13	TGTGCCAGCGAAGGGACTTCCATCCACGAGCAGTACTTC	CASEGTSIHEQYF